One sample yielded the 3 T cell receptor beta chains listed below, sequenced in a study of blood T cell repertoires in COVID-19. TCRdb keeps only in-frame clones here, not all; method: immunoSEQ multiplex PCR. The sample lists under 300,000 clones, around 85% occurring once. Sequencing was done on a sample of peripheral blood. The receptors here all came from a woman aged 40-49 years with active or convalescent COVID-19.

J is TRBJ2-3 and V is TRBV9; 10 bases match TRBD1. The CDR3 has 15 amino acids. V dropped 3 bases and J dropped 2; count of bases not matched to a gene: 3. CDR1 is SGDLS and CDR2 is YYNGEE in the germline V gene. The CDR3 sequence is CASSGTGGPTDTQYF. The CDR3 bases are TGTGCCAGCAGCGGGACAGGGGGGCCCACAGATACGCAGTATTTT.

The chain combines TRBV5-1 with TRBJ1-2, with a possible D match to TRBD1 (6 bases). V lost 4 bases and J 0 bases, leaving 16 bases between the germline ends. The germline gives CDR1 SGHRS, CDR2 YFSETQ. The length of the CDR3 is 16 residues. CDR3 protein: CASSQIQGSANYGYTF. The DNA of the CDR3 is TGCGCCAGCAGCCAGATACAGGGTTCAGCTAACTATGGCTACACCTTC.

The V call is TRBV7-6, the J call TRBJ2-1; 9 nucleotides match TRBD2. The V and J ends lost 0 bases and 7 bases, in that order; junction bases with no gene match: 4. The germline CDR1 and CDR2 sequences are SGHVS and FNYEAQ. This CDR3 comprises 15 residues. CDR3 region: CASSLAWLAGNEQFF. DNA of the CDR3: TGTGCCAGCAGCTTAGCGTGGCTAGCGGGGAATGAGCAGTTCTTC.